The TCR beta chain under discussion was sequenced for a study of vaccination and CD4 T cells after COVID-19. The overall study: The cells were exposed to overlapping spike peptides originating from SARS-CoV-2, HCoV-NL63, HCoV-OC43 and HCoV-229E for stimulation.

Comments on this clonotype: As yet, its antigen is unknown. One end of the junction varies from germline; a read error may be responsible.

Sequence data for DNA of cultured CD4+ T cells were generated by the Oncomine TCR Beta short-read assay. TCRdb called the PCR reads again in MiXCR, with one record for every CDR3 protein. The sample has around 20,000 distinct CDR3 sequences, approximately 50% seen once; the top ten hold 8% to 10%. Treatment denoted: approximately nine-day PBMC culture with coronavirus spike peptide pools or control peptides (ViraFEST assay). When about 10 days of culture had elapsed, CD4+ T cells were isolated by negative selection. CDR1 is MNHNS, CDR2 SASEGT, per germline. This CDR3 region has 15 residues. This TCR derives from a human donor who had recovered from COVID-19. The sequencing used CD4+ T cells from blood, cultured in vitro, collected after SARS-CoV-2 vaccination. The gene calls are TRBV6-1 and TRBJ1-2; 7 positions match TRBD1. CDR3 bases: TGTGCCAGCGGTGATCAAGGGACAGCAAACTATGGCTACACCTTC. It is translated as CASGDQGTANYGYTF.